This passage covers 30 T cell receptor beta chains from one sample sequenced in a study of shared clonotypes between healthy human individuals. This table comes from immunoSEQ multiplex PCR, and its TCRdb copy is limited to in-frame clones, with some not included. This sample yields approximately 2.1 million clones, of which about 92% are seen a single time; 0.35% to 0.45% belongs to the top ten. The sample taken for sequencing was naive CD4+ T cells from PBMCs. The subset denotes: CD45RA+ positively selected. These receptors were taken from a man aged 18-30 years in good health. Some clones in this sample may be carry-over from other donors' samples.

The CDR3: CASSTQAGGAYNEQFF. CDR3 coding DNA: TGTGCCAGCAGCACACAAGCGGGAGGCGCTTACAATGAGCAGTTCTTC. The chain carries TRBV11-2 and TRBJ2-1; TRBD2 aligns across 9 bases. The CDR3 has 16 amino acids. V dropped 5 bases and J dropped 4; count of bases not matched to a gene: 9. In germline, CDR1 is SGHAT, CDR2 FQNNGV.

The chain employs TRBV28 and TRBJ2-1; TRBD1 agrees at 9 bases. Unmatched junction bases numbered 20, after V lost 8 bases and J lost 9 bases. This CDR3 contains 17 residues. CDR1 MDHEN and CDR2 SYDVKM come from the germline V gene. The DNA of the CDR3 is TGTGCCAGCCCTCCCGTGAGGGGACAGGGACGTTTCGGTGAGCAGTTCTTC. It encodes CASPPVRGQGRFGEQFF.

The chain links TRBV30 to TRBJ1-5, with D unclear. V was cut by 1 base and J by 2 bases, with 6 bases left in between. This CDR3 has 13 amino acids. Germline V gene data show CDR1 as GTSNPN and CDR2 as SVGIG (reference sequence). CDR3 in amino acids: CAWSAERNQPQHF. DNA of the CDR3: TGTGCCTGGAGTGCGGAGCGCAATCAGCCCCAGCATTTT.

This chain uses TRBV27 with TRBJ2-7; 14 bases are a match to TRBD2. The V gene end was trimmed by 1 base and the J gene end by 4 bases; junction bases not matched to a gene: 0. The CDR3 length is 15 residues. Per germline, CDR1 MNHEY and CDR2 SMNVEV (reference sequence). CDR3 nucleotides: TGTGCCAGCAGTTTATGGACTAGCGGGAGGTACGAGCAGTACTTC. Translated: CASSLWTSGRYEQYF.

V and J are TRBV28 and TRBJ1-4; D might be TRBD1 (5 bases). Trimming shortened V by 6 bases and J by 2 bases, and 7 bases separated the two germline ends. The CDR3 extends over 13 amino acids. Germline V gives CDR1 MDHEN, CDR2 SYDVKM. CDR3 DNA: TGTGCCAGCAGCGACAGCACTAATGAAAAACTGTTTTTT. Translated: CASSDSTNEKLFF. Full variable domain (rest looked up from reference TRBV28 and TRBJ1-4): DVKVTQSSRYLVKRTGEKVFLECVQDMDHENMFWYRQDPGLGLRLIYFSYDVKMKEKGDIPEGYSVSREKKERFSLILESASTNQTSMYLCASSDSTNEKLFFGSGTQLSVL.

The chain recombines TRBV15 with TRBJ2-7, with D possibly matching TRBD2 (5 bases). Trimming took off 3 bases at V and 3 bases at J, with 12 bases between the two ends. The CDR3 has 14 amino acids. The germline V gene encodes CDR1 LNHNV and CDR2 YYDKDF (reference sequence). CDR3 residues: CATSRRARDYEQYF. Here the CDR3 DNA reads TGTGCCACCAGCAGGCGGGCTAGGGACTACGAGCAGTACTTC.

The V call is TRBV7-2, the J call TRBJ2-3; 12 bases line up with TRBD2. CDR1 and CDR2 from the germline V gene are SGHTA and FQGNSA. Trimming removed 5 bases from V and 3 bases from J; junction bases left unmatched: 9. The CDR3 has 17 residues. The CDR3, as DNA: TGTGCCAGCAGCCACCCGCCCGGGACTAGCGGGACAGATACGCAGTATTTT. This codes for CASSHPPGTSGTDTQYF. Complete variable domain (other parts from reference TRBV7-2 and TRBJ2-3): GAGVSQSPSNKVTEKGKDVELRCDPISGHTALYWYRQSLGQGLEFLIYFQGNSAPDKSGLPSDRFSAERTGGSVSTLTIQRTQQEDSAVYLCASSHPPGTSGTDTQYFGPGTRLTVL.

This chain uses TRBV2 with TRBJ2-3; 10 bases match TRBD1. Germline CDR1 reads SNHLY; CDR2 reads FYNNEI. With V trimmed by 4 bases and J by 1 base, 8 bases remained unmatched. The CDR3 is made up of 17 amino acids. The chain's CDR3 is CASSAFLDRGGTDTQYF. The CDR3 coding sequence is TGTGCCAGCAGTGCTTTCTTGGACAGGGGGGGCACAGATACGCAGTATTTT.

V usage is TRBV10-3 and J usage is TRBJ2-1, with D perhaps TRBD1 (5 bases). This CDR3 is 14 amino acids long. In germline, CDR1 is ENHRY, CDR2 SYGVKD. V lost 6 bases to trimming and J lost 7 bases, with 16 bases between them. The CDR3, as DNA: TGTGCCATCAGAATAGGGCAATACAGGAATGAGCAGTTCTTC. Translation: CAIRIGQYRNEQFF.

CDR3 sequence: CASSWTSGTDTQYF. Written as DNA, the CDR3 is TGTGCCAGCAGTTGGACTAGCGGAACAGATACGCAGTATTTT. The chain employs TRBV28 and TRBJ2-3; 10 nucleotides match TRBD2. The V and J ends lost 4 bases and 3 bases, in that order; junction bases with no gene match: 1. CDR1 and CDR2 from the germline V gene are MDHEN and SYDVKM. The CDR3 spans 14 residues. Combining the CDR3 with reference TRBV28 and TRBJ2-3 gives the whole variable domain DVKVTQSSRYLVKRTGEKVFLECVQDMDHENMFWYRQDPGLGLRLIYFSYDVKMKEKGDIPEGYSVSREKKERFSLILESASTNQTSMYLCASSWTSGTDTQYFGPGTRLTVL.

CDR3 sequence reads: CASSTPKGGTPYEQYF. The CDR3 region has the DNA TGTGCCAGCAGCACCCCAAAGGGCGGTACCCCCTACGAGCAGTACTTC. The chain joins TRBV4-2 to TRBJ2-7; D remains unclear. The CDR3 length is 16 residues. Trimming removed 5 bases from V and 2 bases from J, with 19 bases in between. Germline CDR1 reads LGHNA; CDR2 reads YNFKEQ.

The chain employs TRBV2 and TRBJ1-3; D is uncertain. Germline V gives CDR1 SNHLY, CDR2 FYNNEI. Trimming cost V 6 bases and J 0 bases, with 12 bases left between them. This CDR3 comprises 15 residues. CDR3 coding DNA: TGTGCCAGCAGGAAGGAGCCCAGCTCTGGAAACACCATATATTTT. Translating it yields CASRKEPSSGNTIYF.

The chain carries TRBV6-6 and TRBJ2-1, with TRBD2 matching over 8 bases. The CDR3 totals 16 residues. Germline V gene lookup returns CDR1 MNHNY and CDR2 SVGAGI (reference sequence). V shed 5 bases, J shed 8 bases, and the junction held 14 bases outside the gene matches. This CDR3 is CASSPAEAGGRDEQFF. CDR3 in DNA: TGTGCCAGCAGTCCGGCGGAGGCGGGAGGTCGCGATGAGCAGTTCTTC.

The chain recombines TRBV7-9 with TRBJ1-1; a possible D gene is TRBD1 (6 bases). Germline assignment: CDR1 SEHNR and CDR2 FQNEAQ (reference sequence). Deletions cut 1 base from V and 10 bases from J, with 10 bases between. This CDR3 region has 12 residues. CDR3 sequence (DNA): TGTGCCAGCAGCTTAGTTACGGGGGCAGCTTTCTTT. Its protein product is CASSLVTGAAFF. The whole variable domain, filled in from reference TRBV7-9 and TRBJ1-1, reads DTGVSQNPRHKITKRGQNVTFRCDPISEHNRLYWYRQTLGQGPEFLTYFQNEAQLEKSRLLSDRFSAERPKGSFSTLEIQRTEQGDSAMYLCASSLVTGAAFFGQGTRLTVV.

V and J are TRBV6-5 and TRBJ2-7; perhaps TRBD2 as D (6 bases). The length of the CDR3 is 14 residues. Trimming removed 6 bases at V and 1 base at J, with 13 bases between. Germline loops: CDR1 MNHEY, CDR2 SVGAGI. Written as DNA, the CDR3 is TGTGCCAGCAGGGCGGGGTGGGGGTCCTACGAGCAGTACTTC. Protein: CASRAGWGSYEQYF.

For this clone: This CDR3 is also generated by other DNA sequences in the sample. The rearrangement joins TRBV10-3 to TRBJ2-7; 8 bases map to TRBD1. V gave up 8 bases and J gave up 4 bases; unmatched junction bases: 1. This CDR3 has 11 residues. Germline CDR1 and CDR2: ENHRY and SYGVKD. This CDR3 reads CAIGQGYEQYF. CDR3 nucleotide sequence: TGTGCCATCGGACAGGGTTACGAGCAGTACTTC.

This chain joins TRBV7-8 and TRBJ1-4; D is possibly TRBD1 (5 bases). CDR1 and CDR2 (germline): SGHVS, FQNEAQ. This CDR3 contains 14 residues. V lost 3 bases and J 8 bases, leaving 13 bases between the germline ends. The CDR3, as DNA: TGTGCCAGCAGCTTTGGCGGGGGATGGGAAAAACTGTTTTTT. The encoded protein is CASSFGGGWEKLFF.

V gene TRBV6-1 combines with J gene TRBJ2-1; D might be TRBD2 (6 bases). Germline V lookup: CDR1 MNHNS, CDR2 SASEGT. This CDR3 is built from 14 residues. The V end was cut by 2 bases, the J end by 10 bases, with 15 bases between. Here the CDR3 reads CASSEFGGDGEQFF. CDR3 nucleotides: TGTGCCAGCAGTGAATTCGGCGGGGACGGAGAGCAGTTCTTC.

The chain is built from TRBV6-1 and TRBJ2-1, with 16 bases matching TRBD2. The V gene's germline CDR1 is MNHNS and CDR2 SASEGT. The CDR3 consists of 18 residues. Losses at the gene ends were 4 bases for V and 1 base for J; bases not matched to a gene: 4. The CDR3 DNA follows: TGTGCCAGCAGTGCACCGGGACTAGCGGGAGGGTCCTACAATGAGCAGTTCTTC. This sequence encodes CASSAPGLAGGSYNEQFF.

The CDR3 here is CASSVLGQDYNEQFF. The CDR3 bases are TGTGCCAGCAGCGTACTCGGACAGGACTACAATGAGCAGTTCTTC. The gene calls are TRBV7-2 and TRBJ2-1; 7 bases map to TRBD1. This CDR3 comprises 15 residues. Germline loops: CDR1 SGHTA, CDR2 FQGNSA. The ends lost 5 bases at V and 3 bases at J; junction bases unmatched: 7.

V is TRBV14 and J is TRBJ2-2; 7 nucleotides line up with TRBD1. CDR3 length: 15 amino acids. CDR1 and CDR2 from the germline V gene are SGHDN and FVKESK. Trimming took 7 bases from V and 4 from J; bases not matched to a gene: 9. The CDR3 region is CASTRTGSFTGELFF. Written as DNA, the CDR3 is TGTGCCAGCACCCGGACAGGTTCCTTCACCGGGGAGCTGTTTTTT.

V usage is TRBV11-2 and J usage is TRBJ2-1, with D uncertain. The V and J ends lost 2 bases and 4 bases respectively, with 12 bases between them. CDR1 SGHAT and CDR2 FQNNGV come from the germline V gene. CDR3 size: 15 residues. CDR3: CASSLSSGGYNEQFF. DNA for the CDR3: TGTGCCAGCAGCTTAAGTAGTGGCGGTTACAATGAGCAGTTCTTC.

The V call is TRBV28, the J call TRBJ1-1; 7 positions match TRBD1. With V trimmed by 10 bases and J by 3 bases, 11 bases remained unmatched. The germline V gene encodes CDR1 MDHEN and CDR2 SYDVKM. The CDR3 loop spans 14 amino acids. The CDR3 DNA sequence: TGTGCCACCAAAGGGGGCTCTTTATACACTGAAGCTTTCTTT. Its protein product is CATKGGSLYTEAFF.

This clone was picked up one time. The rearrangement links TRBV15 to TRBJ1-2, with D maybe TRBD1 (5 bases). The germline V and J ends were trimmed by 0 bases and 4 bases, with 12 bases remaining between them. Germline CDR1 LNHNV, CDR2 YYDKDF (reference sequence). This CDR3 region has 15 residues. DNA for the CDR3: TGTGCCACCAGCAGAGAAAGGACATCCGTCTATGGCTACACCTTC. This sequence encodes CATSRERTSVYGYTF. The whole variable domain, remainder taken from reference TRBV15 and TRBJ1-2, is DAMVIQNPRYQVTQFGKPVTLSCSQTLNHNVMYWYQQKSSQAPKLLFHYYDKDFNNEADTPDNFQSRRPNTSFCFLDIRSPGLGDTAMYLCATSRERTSVYGYTFGSGTRLTVV.

This sequence joins TRBV27 and TRBJ2-1, with D tentatively TRBD1 (5 bases). The CDR3 contains 17 residues. The germline gives CDR1 MNHEY, CDR2 SMNVEV (reference sequence). Deletions cut 6 bases from V and 9 bases from J, with 27 bases between. Written as DNA, the CDR3 is TGTGCCAGCAGCAACGCAAGGGGAAGGAGCTCCCGAAGTGAGCAGTTCTTC. Translation gives CASSNARGRSSRSEQFF.

This clone was counted once. The V gene is TRBV6-1, the J gene TRBJ2-2; D is perhaps TRBD1 (6 bases). Deletions cut 3 bases from V and 4 bases from J, with 15 bases between. Germline V gene data show CDR1 as MNHNS and CDR2 as SASEGT. CDR3 length: 16 amino acids. The CDR3 is CASSDFRDKGTGELFF. The CDR3 DNA follows: TGTGCCAGCAGTGACTTCCGGGACAAGGGCACCGGGGAGCTGTTTTTT.

This chain links TRBV9 with TRBJ1-3; D gene ambiguous. CDR3 length: 17 residues. V was shortened by 0 bases and J by 0 bases, with 13 bases between the two germline ends. Germline CDR1 and CDR2: SGDLS and YYNGEE. This CDR3 is CASSVDMTAYSGNTIYF. The CDR3 nucleotides are TGTGCCAGCAGCGTAGACATGACGGCCTACTCTGGAAACACCATATATTTT. Filled out from reference TRBV9 and TRBJ1-3, the complete variable domain reads DSGVTQTPKHLITATGQRVTLRCSPRSGDLSVYWYQQSLDQGLQFLIQYYNGEERAKGNILERFSAQQFPDLHSELNLSSLELGDSALYFCASSVDMTAYSGNTIYFGEGSWLTVV.

The chain joins TRBV5-1 to TRBJ1-3; unclear D gene. Trimming stripped 0 bases from V and 0 bases from J, with 13 bases between. Germline V gene sequence: CDR1 SGHRS, CDR2 YFSETQ. The CDR3 spans 17 residues. Here the CDR3 reads CASSLGVSSLSGNTIYF. The CDR3 nucleotides are TGCGCCAGCAGCTTGGGGGTTTCGTCTCTCTCTGGAAACACCATATATTTT.

The V and J genes are TRBV28 and TRBJ2-7; no definite D call. The CDR3 covers 15 residues. Germline V gene data show CDR1 as MDHEN and CDR2 as SYDVKM. V was cut by 10 bases and J by 3 bases, with 22 bases left in between. The CDR3 DNA reads TGTGCCACCAGAAGTGTAGAAGGCCTGTACTACGAGCAGTACTTC. Translated: CATRSVEGLYYEQYF.

This clone was detected once. The J gene is TRBJ1-1, the V gene TRBV9; D gene uncertain. The germline V gene encodes CDR1 SGDLS and CDR2 YYNGEE. The CDR3 runs to 13 residues. V lost 1 base, J lost 3 bases, and 7 bases lay in between. CDR3 DNA sequence: TGTGCCAGCAGCGTAACAATCGACACTGAAGCTTTCTTT. It encodes CASSVTIDTEAFF.